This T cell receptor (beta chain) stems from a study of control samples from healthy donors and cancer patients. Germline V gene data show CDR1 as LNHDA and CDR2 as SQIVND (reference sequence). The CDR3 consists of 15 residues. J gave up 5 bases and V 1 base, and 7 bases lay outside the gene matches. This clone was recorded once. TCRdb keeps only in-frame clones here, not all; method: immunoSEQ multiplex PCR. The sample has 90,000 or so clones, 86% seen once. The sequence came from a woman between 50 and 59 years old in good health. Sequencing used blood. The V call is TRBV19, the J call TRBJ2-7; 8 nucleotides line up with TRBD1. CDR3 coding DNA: TGTGCCAGTAGTATAGCCAGGGGGCTATTTAACGAGCAGTACTTC. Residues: CASSIARGLFNEQYF. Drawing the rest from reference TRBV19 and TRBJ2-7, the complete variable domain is DGGITQSPKYLFRKEGQNVTLSCEQNLNHDAMYWYRQDPGQGLRLIYYSQIVNDFQKGDIAEGYSVSREKKESFPLTVTSAQKNPTAFYLCASSIARGLFNEQYFGPGTRLTVT.